Following are 14 T cell receptor beta chains from one sample sequenced in a study of T cell clonality in common variable immunodeficiency. The study, taken as a whole, reports: Common variable immunodeficiency TCR beta sequences reportedly had fewer deletions and N-nucleotide insertions.

Assay used: immunoSEQ multiplex PCR; TCRdb lists only in-frame clones, some missing. Singletons are absent from the sample, which has roughly 33,000 clones. Antigens for these TCRs are unknown. The sample comprised peripheral blood mononuclear cells. These receptors came from a human donor with common variable immunodeficiency.

This clone was recorded at least ten times. The read gets to within 3 residues of the CDR3 end, and the germline J gene fills in the rest. V and J are TRBV30 and TRBJ1-2, with a possible D match to TRBD1 (5 bases). The germline V gene encodes CDR1 GTSNPN and CDR2 SVGIG (reference sequence). Deletions cut 0 bases from V and 5 bases from J, with 13 bases between. The CDR3 spans 14 residues. CDR3 sequence reads: CAWSVRGVGYGYTF. Partial CDR3 DNA: TGTGCCTGGAGTGTACGGGGGGTAGGGTATGGC.

This clone was detected many times. Read sequence stops 3 residues before the CDR3 end, and the germline J gene provides the missing end. The chain links TRBV3-1 (or the pseudogene TRBV3-2) to TRBJ2-5; D possibly corresponds to TRBD2 (6 bases). V was cut by 4 bases and J by 2 bases, with 8 bases left in between. CDR3 length: 13 amino acids. The germline CDR1 and CDR2 sequences are LGHDT and YNNKEL (reference sequence). The covered CDR3 bases are TGTGCCAGCAGCCGGGACTTTCAAGAGACC. Its translation is CASSRDFQET. The entire CDR3 reads CASSRDFQETQYF.

This clone appeared a few times. The CDR3 goes on 3 residues after the read ends, and that part is filled in from the germline J gene. The gene calls are TRBV19 and TRBJ2-6, with 7 bases aligning to TRBD1. This CDR3 is 19 amino acids long. CDR1 and CDR2 from the germline V gene are LNHDA and SQIVND (reference sequence). V was clipped by 7 bases and J by 0 bases; unmatched bases: 15. CDR3 protein: CASMSRPGQSDSGANVLTF. CDR3 bases read: TGTGCCAGTATGAGTCGACCGGGACAGTCTGACTCTGGGGCCAACGTC.

This clone was observed a few times. The CDR3 region is CASSLGGLTYEQYF. CDR3 DNA (partial): TGTGCCAGCAGCTTAGGGGGGCTGACCTACGAG. The chain is built from TRBV7-2 and TRBJ2-7, with a tentative D call TRBD1 (6 bases). The CDR3 goes on 3 residues after the read ends, and that part is filled in from the germline J gene. The germline V gene encodes CDR1 SGHTA and CDR2 FQGNSA. This CDR3 is 14 amino acids long. V dropped 1 base and J dropped 2 bases, with 9 bases sitting between them.

Remarks on this clone: The read halts 3 residues ahead of the CDR3 end, with the missing end drawn from the germline J gene. The V gene is TRBV2, the J gene TRBJ1-2; 11 positions match TRBD1. V shed 6 bases and J 2 bases; nucleotides not matched to a gene: 8. This CDR3 has 16 residues. Germline CDR1 is SNHLY and CDR2 is FYNNEI. CDR3 region: CASRQSGTGGNYGYTF. CDR3 DNA, as far as it was read: TGTGCCAGCAGGCAATCCGGGACAGGGGGAAACTATGGC.

This clone has at least ten counts. The read stops 3 residues short of the end of the CDR3; the missing end is completed from the germline J gene. This chain uses TRBV5-1 with TRBJ1-5; TRBD1 matches 7 bases. Unmatched junction bases numbered 2, after V lost 0 bases and J lost 2 bases. The CDR3 extends over 15 amino acids. Germline values: CDR1 SGHRS, CDR2 YFSETQ. The CDR3 sequence is CASSLGGTGNQPQHF. The sequenced part of the CDR3 DNA is TGCGCCAGCAGCTTGGGAGGGACAGGCAATCAGCCC.

In its sample, this clone was seen a few times. The read halts 3 residues ahead of the CDR3 end, with the missing end drawn from the germline J gene. The chain recombines TRBV30 with TRBJ1-2, with TRBD1 matching over 7 bases. Germline CDR1 and CDR2: GTSNPN and SVGIG (reference sequence). The CDR3 loop spans 15 amino acids. Germline trimming cut 0 bases from V and 4 bases from J; bases unmatched to any gene: 8. The CDR3 bases that were read are TGTGCCTGGAGTGTAGGGGACAGTAACCTCTATGGC. Encoded protein: CAWSVGDSNLYG. The whole CDR3 is CAWSVGDSNLYGYTF.

This clone was detected many times. The read terminates 3 residues before the CDR3 end, so the remaining end is supplied by the germline J gene. The chain has TRBV2 and TRBJ1-1; possibly TRBD1 for D (5 bases). The CDR3 has 16 residues. From germline, CDR1 is SNHLY and CDR2 FYNNEI. Trimming stripped 6 bases from V and 0 bases from J, with 17 bases between. CDR3 sequence reads: CASRIPEDSLNTEAFF. CDR3 DNA, as far as it was read: TGTGCCAGCAGGATTCCTGAAGACAGCCTGAACACTGAA.

About this clone itself: The sequence runs out 3 residues before the end of the CDR3; the remainder is reconstructed from the germline J gene. Other DNA sequences in the same sample also yield this CDR3. The V and J genes are TRBV18 and TRBJ1-4; no definite D call. V gave up 6 bases and J gave up 8 bases, with 7 bases separating them. The length of the CDR3 is 11 residues. Germline assignment: CDR1 KGHSH and CDR2 LQKENI. The covered CDR3 bases are TGTGCCAGCTCCTCCGTGGAAAAA. Protein sequence: CASSSVEK. The full CDR3 protein is CASSSVEKLFF.

In the case of this clone: The observed sequence ends 3 residues before the CDR3 terminus, with the missing tail filled in from the germline J gene. The V call is TRBV7-6, the J call TRBJ1-1, with a possible D match to TRBD1 (5 bases). Germline V CDR1 and CDR2: SGHVS, FNYEAQ. This CDR3 contains 17 residues. The germline V and J ends were trimmed by 0 bases and 0 bases, with 14 bases remaining between them. The CDR3 sequence is CASSLAPPGQLNTEAFF. CDR3 DNA (partial): TGTGCCAGCAGCTTAGCGCCACCAGGACAACTGAACACTGAA.

This clone was detected only a few times. The read halts 3 residues ahead of the CDR3 end, with the missing end drawn from the germline J gene. V gene TRBV19 combines with J gene TRBJ1-2, with D possibly matching TRBD1 (6 bases). Germline CDR1 is LNHDA and CDR2 is SQIVND (reference sequence). V was trimmed by 6 bases and J by 2 bases, leaving 13 bases between them. This CDR3 has 14 residues. The covered CDR3 bases are TGTGCCAGTAGGTCCCAACAGGGAAACTATGGC. Translation gives CASRSQQGNYG. The whole CDR3 sequence reads CASRSQQGNYGYTF.

This clone was detected many times. The CDR3 extends 3 residues past the end of the read, so its final part is completed from the germline J gene. This chain uses TRBV20-1 with TRBJ2-5; D perhaps matches TRBD2 (6 bases). The CDR3 is 11 amino acids. Per germline, CDR1 DFQATT and CDR2 SNEGSKA (reference sequence). V was trimmed by 3 bases and J by 4 bases, leaving 6 bases between them. The covered CDR3 bases are TGCAGTGCTAGGCGGGGAGAGACC. Protein product: CSARRGET. The full CDR3 protein is CSARRGETQYF.

This clone showed up just a few times. The CDR3 goes on 3 residues after the read ends, and that part is filled in from the germline J gene. The chain links TRBV6-1 to TRBJ2-3; the D gene is possibly TRBD1 (6 bases). V lost 4 bases and J 6 bases, leaving 20 bases between the germline ends. Germline CDR1 reads MNHNS; CDR2 reads SASEGT. This CDR3 region has 16 residues. CDR3 DNA, as far as it was read: TGTGCCAGCAGTGGGAACTCAGGGTTTAGGGGGGATACG. It encodes CASSGNSGFRGDT. The whole CDR3 is CASSGNSGFRGDTQYF.

About this clone: The read stops 3 residues short of the end of the CDR3; the missing end is completed from the germline J gene. The chain couples TRBV7-8 to TRBJ2-1; possible D gene TRBD1, 5 bases. Trimming pared 5 bases from V and 1 base from J, leaving 6 bases between. Looked up from germline, CDR1 is SGHVS and CDR2 is FQNEAQ. This CDR3 comprises 13 residues. Here the CDR3 reads CASSQGSYNEQFF. The CDR3 DNA, read in part, is TGTGCCAGCAGCCAGGGATCCTACAATGAG.